One sample yielded the 24 T cell receptor beta chains listed below, sequenced in a study of blood T cell repertoires in COVID-19. The assay was immunoSEQ multiplex PCR, and TCRdb's table has in-frame clones only and misses some. Seen here are roughly 19,000 clones, around 88% observed once, and the top ten hold 5%. The sample was PBMCs or T cells enriched from blood (not recorded which). The receptors were sampled from a woman in her 30s who had recovered from COVID-19.

V gene TRBV5-1 combines with J gene TRBJ2-1; TRBD2 matches at 10 bases. CDR3 length: 16 residues. Germline CDR1 SGHRS, CDR2 YFSETQ. The V gene end was trimmed by 2 bases and the J gene end by 2 bases; junction bases not matched to a gene: 4. The CDR3 here is CASSFGLADPYNEQFF. For the CDR3, the DNA is TGCGCCAGCAGCTTCGGACTAGCGGACCCCTACAATGAGCAGTTCTTC.

The gene calls are TRBV18 and TRBJ2-1, with 8 bases lining up with TRBD2. The CDR3 runs to 15 residues. Per the germline V gene, CDR1 is KGHSH and CDR2 is LQKENI. V shed 6 bases, J shed 3 bases, and the junction held 7 bases outside the gene matches. DNA for the CDR3: TGTGCCAGCTCCCCCCCCCGGGGGGGCTACAATGAGCAGTTCTTC. It translates to CASSPPRGGYNEQFF.

The chain carries TRBV18 and TRBJ2-7; weak D call: TRBD1 (5 bases). Between the trimmed V and J ends, which lost 3 bases and 2 bases, there was a span of 11 bases. Germline assignment: CDR1 KGHSH and CDR2 LQKENI. The CDR3 has 14 amino acids. The CDR3 loop is CASSPQGSPYEQYF. CDR3 coding DNA: TGTGCCAGCTCACCCCAGGGATCTCCCTACGAGCAGTACTTC.

The J gene is TRBJ2-5, the V gene TRBV11-1; TRBD1 agrees at 10 bases. Losses at the gene ends were 5 bases for V and 6 bases for J; bases not matched to a gene: 6. Germline CDR1 reads SGHAT; CDR2 reads FQDESV (reference sequence). The CDR3 has 14 amino acids. The CDR3 DNA sequence: TGTGCCAGCAGCCTTGGGACAGGGGTTAAGACCCAGTACTTC. Translating it yields CASSLGTGVKTQYF.

In its sample, this clone was seen once. This chain uses TRBV9 with TRBJ1-1; TRBD1 agrees at 7 bases. The CDR3 extends over 15 amino acids. CDR1 is SGDLS and CDR2 is YYNGEE in the germline V gene. The junction had 6 bases not matched to a gene; V was cut back by 3 bases and J by 1 base. The CDR3 DNA follows: TGTGCCAGCAGCGCAAACCACAGGGGGAACACTGAAGCTTTCTTT. It encodes CASSANHRGNTEAFF. Filled out from reference TRBV9 and TRBJ1-1, the complete variable domain reads DSGVTQTPKHLITATGQRVTLRCSPRSGDLSVYWYQQSLDQGLQFLIQYYNGEERAKGNILERFSAQQFPDLHSELNLSSLELGDSALYFCASSANHRGNTEAFFGQGTRLTVV.

This chain connects TRBV19 to TRBJ2-2; 8 nucleotides agree with TRBD1. V dropped 3 bases and J dropped 8; count of bases not matched to a gene: 8. From germline, CDR1 is LNHDA and CDR2 SQIVND (reference sequence). CDR3 length: 15 amino acids. CDR3 sequence (DNA): TGTGCCAGTAGTATGAGGACAGGGTGGCAAGGGGAGCTGTTTTTT. Residues: CASSMRTGWQGELFF. The whole variable domain, filled in from reference TRBV19 and TRBJ2-2, reads DGGITQSPKYLFRKEGQNVTLSCEQNLNHDAMYWYRQDPGQGLRLIYYSQIVNDFQKGDIAEGYSVSREKKESFPLTVTSAQKNPTAFYLCASSMRTGWQGELFFGEGSRLTVL.

The CDR3 sequence: CATSLLNEQFF. The CDR3 DNA follows: TGTGCCACCAGCCTCTTAAATGAGCAGTTCTTC. V usage is TRBV15 and J usage is TRBJ2-1; D unclear. The V and J ends lost 5 bases and 7 bases respectively, with 6 bases between them. From germline, CDR1 is LNHNV and CDR2 YYDKDF (reference sequence). The CDR3 extends over 11 amino acids.

The chain has TRBV3-1 (or the pseudogene TRBV3-2) and TRBJ2-1, with 8 bases aligning to TRBD1. The CDR3 extends over 15 amino acids. The germline V gene has CDR1 LGHDT and CDR2 YNNKEL (reference sequence). The junction had 12 bases not matched to a gene; V was cut back by 7 bases and J by 7 bases. The CDR3 DNA follows: TGTGCCAGCACCCGATCAGGACAGGGCAGGAATGAGCAGTTCTTC. This codes for CASTRSGQGRNEQFF.

This chain links TRBV10-1 with TRBJ2-5, with D maybe TRBD2 (6 bases). This CDR3 comprises 17 residues. CDR1 and CDR2 from the germline V gene are WNHNN and SYGVQD (reference sequence). V lost 4 bases and J 4 bases, leaving 22 bases between the germline ends. CDR3: CASSGALGGFNAETQYF. In nucleotides, the CDR3 is TGCGCCAGCAGTGGTGCACTCGGAGGGTTTAATGCAGAGACCCAGTACTTC.

The chain uses TRBV5-1 and TRBJ1-2; D is possibly TRBD1 (5 bases). Germline assignment: CDR1 SGHRS and CDR2 YFSETQ. V was trimmed by 0 bases and J by 7 bases, leaving 16 bases between them. This CDR3 contains 15 residues. This chain's CDR3 is CASSLGGSGFPGYTF. CDR3 sequence (DNA): TGCGCCAGCAGCTTGGGGGGCTCAGGGTTTCCTGGCTACACCTTC.

V gene TRBV24-1 combines with J gene TRBJ2-7; D remains unclear. The CDR3 is 13 amino acids. Per germline, CDR1 KGHDR and CDR2 SFDVKD. V gave up 5 bases and J gave up 6 bases, with 13 bases separating them. The CDR3: CATSVDGGLEQYF. The CDR3 bases are TGTGCCACCAGTGTAGACGGTGGGCTCGAGCAGTACTTC.

V and J are TRBV5-6 and TRBJ1-1, with a weak D call TRBD1 (6 bases). Trimming shortened V by 4 bases and J by 5 bases, and 18 bases separated the two germline ends. This CDR3 contains 15 residues. The germline CDR1 and CDR2 sequences are SGHDT and YYEEEE. The CDR3 DNA sequence: TGTGCCAGCAGCCTGAGACAGGCTCCAGGTACTGAAGCTTTCTTT. It codes for CASSLRQAPGTEAFF.

The chain has TRBV6-5 and TRBJ1-6; TRBD1 matches 7 bases. This CDR3 region has 14 residues. The V segment lost 5 bases and the J segment 6 bases; nucleotides outside the gene matches: 4. The V gene's germline CDR1 is MNHEY and CDR2 SVGAGI. The CDR3: CASSPGQINSPLHF. The CDR3 nucleotides read TGTGCCAGCAGTCCGGGACAGATTAATTCACCCCTCCACTTT.

The chain couples TRBV7-2 to TRBJ1-1, with 7 bases lining up with TRBD1. The V gene's germline CDR1 is SGHTA and CDR2 FQGNSA. Germline trimming cut 0 bases from V and 12 bases from J; bases unmatched to any gene: 7. The CDR3 loop spans 13 amino acids. The DNA of the CDR3 is TGTGCCAGCAGCTTAGCGGAAGGGGGCAGAACTTTCTTT. This translates into CASSLAEGGRTFF. Together with reference TRBV7-2 and TRBJ1-1, the CDR3 gives the full variable domain: GAGVSQSPSNKVTEKGKDVELRCDPISGHTALYWYRQSLGQGLEFLIYFQGNSAPDKSGLPSDRFSAERTGGSVSTLTIQRTQQEDSAVYLCASSLAEGGRTFFGQGTRLTVV.

This clone came up once. The chain carries TRBV6-2 or TRBV6-3 and TRBJ1-1, with 9 bases lining up with TRBD1. This CDR3 is built from 16 residues. Germline CDR1 is MNHEY and CDR2 is SVGEGT. Trimming took 1 base from V and 5 from J; bases not matched to a gene: 8. This CDR3 reads CASSYLGQGVSTEAFF. The CDR3 region has the DNA TGTGCCAGCAGTTACTTGGGACAGGGTGTCTCAACTGAAGCTTTCTTT.

In this sample, this clone turned up once. The gene calls are TRBV4-2 and TRBJ2-3; 8 bases are shared with TRBD2. The V segment lost 2 bases and the J segment 2 bases; nucleotides outside the gene matches: 9. Germline CDR1 is LGHNA and CDR2 is YNFKEQ. CDR3 length: 17 residues. The CDR3 loop reads CASSQSETGLVTDTQYF. Written as DNA, the CDR3 is TGTGCCAGCAGCCAATCCGAAACGGGACTAGTCACAGATACGCAGTATTTT.

This chain joins TRBV19 and TRBJ2-7; 9 positions agree with TRBD1. This CDR3 has 13 amino acids. Germline CDR1 reads LNHDA; CDR2 reads SQIVND (reference sequence). Trimming took 4 bases from V and 3 from J; bases not matched to a gene: 1. The CDR3 nucleotides read TGTGCCAGTAGTAAGACAGGGGGCTACGAGCAGTACTTC. It codes for CASSKTGGYEQYF.

The rearrangement joins TRBV11-2 to TRBJ2-3; 12 bases map to TRBD2. Looked up from germline, CDR1 is SGHAT and CDR2 is FQNNGV. The CDR3 covers 19 residues. The V gene end was trimmed by 0 bases and the J gene end by 2 bases; junction bases not matched to a gene: 9. The CDR3 nucleotides are TGTGCCAGCAGCTTAGAATGGCTAGCGGGGGGGCCGTCCACAGATACGCAGTATTTT. It codes for CASSLEWLAGGPSTDTQYF.

This chain uses TRBV11-1 with TRBJ1-1; 8 bases fit TRBD1. The CDR3 loop spans 15 amino acids. The V gene's germline CDR1 is SGHAT and CDR2 FQDESV (reference sequence). Unmatched junction bases numbered 6, after V lost 6 bases and J lost 0 bases. Here the CDR3 reads CASRLRQGLNTEAFF. CDR3 DNA: TGTGCCAGCAGACTCCGACAGGGGTTGAACACTGAAGCTTTCTTT.

The rearrangement joins TRBV30 to TRBJ2-7; TRBD1 aligns across 7 bases. J was trimmed by 1 base and V by 0 bases; bases with no gene match: 9. The CDR3 is 16 residues long. In germline, CDR1 is GTSNPN, CDR2 SVGIG (reference sequence). This CDR3 is CAWSVQGTVPSYEQYF. The CDR3 bases are TGTGCCTGGAGTGTACAAGGGACAGTACCTTCCTACGAGCAGTACTTC.

This clone has just a few counts. The chain combines TRBV30 with TRBJ1-1; 7 nucleotides match TRBD1. V gave up 5 bases and J gave up 2 bases; unmatched junction bases: 5. Per germline, CDR1 GTSNPN and CDR2 SVGIG (reference sequence). This CDR3 has 13 amino acids. Here the CDR3 reads CAWGGQFNTEAFF. The DNA for the CDR3 is TGTGCCTGGGGGGGACAGTTTAACACTGAAGCTTTCTTT.

DNA for the CDR3: TGCGCCAGCAGCTTGAGTCCAGGGCTCTACGAGCAGTACTTC. Residues: CASSLSPGLYEQYF. The V call is TRBV5-1, the J call TRBJ2-7; D may be TRBD1 (5 bases). Trimming cost V 1 base and J 3 bases, with 11 bases left between them. Germline-derived CDR1 and CDR2 are SGHRS and YFSETQ. The CDR3 contains 14 residues.

The chain is built from TRBV6-2 or TRBV6-3 and TRBJ1-6, with D unresolved. This CDR3 is built from 17 residues. Trimming removed 5 bases from V and 0 bases from J, with 14 bases in between. Per the germline V gene, CDR1 is MNHEY and CDR2 is SVGEGT. CDR3 sequence reads: CASSPPLGSSYNSPLHF. The CDR3, as DNA: TGTGCCAGCAGTCCCCCACTCGGGAGCTCCTATAATTCACCCCTCCACTTT.

The CDR3 nucleotides are TGTGCCAGCAGGGCCGGGACAGGATACGAGCAGTACTTC. It codes for CASRAGTGYEQYF. This chain uses TRBV11-3 with TRBJ2-7, with TRBD1 identical over 8 bases. Per the germline V gene, CDR1 is SGHNT and CDR2 is YENEEA. With 6 bases clipped from V and 4 bases from J, the junction kept 5 bases outside the gene matches. The CDR3 length is 13 residues. The full variable domain, with the rest looked up from reference TRBV11-3 and TRBJ2-7, is EAGVVQSPRYKIIEKKQPVAFWCNPISGHNTLYWYLQNLGQGPELLIRYENEEAVDDSQLPKDRFSAERLKGVDSTLKIQPAELGDSAVYLCASRAGTGYEQYFGPGTRLTVT.